The sequence of this T cell receptor (beta chain) was determined in a study of blood T cell repertoires in COVID-19 (TCRdb year 2020). Describing the broader study: Collaborator samples came from the United States, Italy and Spain and covered acute and convalescent phases of COVID-19. The material from the prospective study consisted of cDNA or gDNA derived from T cells, B-cell-depleted T cells, or PBMCs. The dataset comprised deeply sampled blood TCRbeta repertoires from subjects exposed to, actively infected with, or recovered from COVID-19. The repertoires were released in a freely available public database meant as a resource for research on the immune response to SARS-CoV-2. Samples came from the ongoing ImmuneRACE study (first 160 participants) plus 1,254 subjects from 6 global collaborators. Nearly every sample came with metadata listing a de-identified subject ID, COVID-19 status, age in years and sex. Where available, HLA class I and class II types were obtained from metadata supplied by the sample provider rather than from assay-based typing.

Overall results and qualifications from the work: How much clinical and demographic metadata was included differed by source and by participant, and the metadata was provided uncurated.

Unmatched junction bases come to 3, with V trimmed by 8 bases and J by 2 bases. The CDR3 sequence holds 13 residues, the cysteine and phenylalanine included. The read is trimmed to its CDR3 DNA, 39 bases read in frame from base 1. CDR1 and CDR2 are drawn from the germline V gene: SGHAT, FQNNGV. Each collaborating institution followed its own protocols to collect whole blood in K2EDTA tubes. For TCRbeta analysis, collaborator samples were shipped as frozen whole blood, as isolated PBMCs, or as DNA extracted from either sample type. In regard to this clone: The target of this receptor is not known. No base quality information exists; no much larger clone differs at one position.

TCRbeta CDR3 regions were amplified from genomic DNA using the immunoSEQ Assay, a bias-controlled multiplex PCR. In the authors' own workflow: The number of nucleated cells in each sample was estimated by amplification of reference gene primers within the assay. Sequence reads were collapsed and filtered to measure the absolute abundance of every unique TCRbeta CDR3 rearrangement. For each sample, productive Simpson clonality was calculated as the square root of Simpson's diversity index across productive rearrangements. TCRdb mirrors the immuneACCESS table, restricted to in-frame sequences. Some clones are absent from its copies; in checked studies, under half trace to an unresolved V gene, and the reason for the others is unknown. The D gene and trimming were derived from the DNA, and the V and J assignments and clone size from that table. This sample is represented by 250,000 to 350,000 clones; about 85% of them were singletons. The ten largest clones add up to about 2.5% of the sample.

The sequence is built from TRBV11-2 and TRBJ2-1, and 7 junctional nucleotides match TRBD1. This TCR was sampled from a man aged 18 to 30 with active or convalescent COVID-19. Sequences were obtained from peripheral blood. The CDR3 region: CASGTAPYNEQFF. The nucleotide sequence is given as TGTGCCAGCGGGACAGCTCCCTACAATGAGCAGTTCTTC.